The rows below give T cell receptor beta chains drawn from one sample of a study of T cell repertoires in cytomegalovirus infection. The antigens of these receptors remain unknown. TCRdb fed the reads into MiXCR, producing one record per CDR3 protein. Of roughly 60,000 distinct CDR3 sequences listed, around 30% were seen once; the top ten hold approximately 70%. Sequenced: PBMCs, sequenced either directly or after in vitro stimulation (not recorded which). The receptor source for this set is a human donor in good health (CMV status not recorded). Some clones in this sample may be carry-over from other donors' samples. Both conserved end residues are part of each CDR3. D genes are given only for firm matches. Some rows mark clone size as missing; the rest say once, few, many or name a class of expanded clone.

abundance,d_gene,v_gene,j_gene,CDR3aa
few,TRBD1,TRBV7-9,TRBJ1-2,CASSFGPDRVRYGYTF
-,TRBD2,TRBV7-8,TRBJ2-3,CASSFPPLAGGADTQYF
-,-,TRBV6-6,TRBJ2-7,CASGGTIYEQYF
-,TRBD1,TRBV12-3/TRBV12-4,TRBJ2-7,CASSFRQGGTYEQYF
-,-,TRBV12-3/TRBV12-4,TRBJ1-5,CASSRGGSNQPQHF
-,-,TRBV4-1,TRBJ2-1,CASSPSLASDEQFF
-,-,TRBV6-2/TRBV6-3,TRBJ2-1,CASSYSVRNEQFF
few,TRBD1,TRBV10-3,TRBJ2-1,CAIARQGVNEQFF
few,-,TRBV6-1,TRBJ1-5,CASSEVGMDGQPQHF
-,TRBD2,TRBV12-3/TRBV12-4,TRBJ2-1,CASSSLAGGRNEQFF
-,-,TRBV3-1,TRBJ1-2,CASSSSRGGYTF
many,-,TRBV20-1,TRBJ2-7,CSASLRGGAYEQYF
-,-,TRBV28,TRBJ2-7,CASSPIGTGVSEQYF
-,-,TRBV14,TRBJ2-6,CASSQEWFQRGANVLTF